The sequence of this T cell receptor beta chain was determined in a study of cytomegalovirus exposure and HLA in healthy donors. Sequencing was performed with immunoSEQ multiplex PCR; in TCRdb, only in-frame clones are kept and a portion is missing. The table has roughly 150,000 clones, approximately 81% seen once; the top ten hold approximately 10%. Turning to this clone: As yet, its antigen is unknown.

Germline V gives CDR1 SGHAT, CDR2 FQDESV (reference sequence). Deletions cut 8 bases from V and 1 base from J, with 10 bases between. This CDR3 contains 13 residues. Overall study results and limits: According to a subsequent analysis, TCR clusters identified in the first cohort showed a tendency to co-occur across the roughly 110 validation repertoires. Specificity of a few CMV-associated chains for CMV antigens was verified in vitro.

This clonotype was obtained from a man aged 30 to 45 in good health and CMV-seropositive. The chain employs TRBV11-1 and TRBJ2-3; D is uncertain. Sequencing was done on a sample of PBMCs. Written as DNA, the CDR3 is TGTGCCAGCTCGGTTGCCGGCACAGATACGCAGTATTTT. It is translated as CASSVAGTDTQYF. The complete variable domain, with remaining parts taken from reference TRBV11-1 and TRBJ2-3, reads EAEVAQSPRYKITEKSQAVAFWCDPISGHATLYWYRQILGQGPELLVQFQDESVVDDSQLPKDRFSAERLKGVDSTLKIQPAELGDSAMYLCASSVAGTDTQYFGPGTRLTVL.